This TCR beta chain was captured by sequencing in a study of cytomegalovirus exposure and HLA in healthy donors (TCRdb year 2017). About the investigation overall: An earlier analysis of roughly 610 of the donors reported about 260 Gb of sequence data and around 110 million unique TCR beta sequences obtained from about 179 million T cells. An earlier analysis of some 500 of the donors used high-throughput TCR beta sequencing to judge whether each TCR beta V gene segment behaved as functional or pseudogenic. In a later analysis, previously published TCR beta repertoires from 670 or so donors were re-analyzed and high-resolution HLA genotyping was added so that TCR occurrence patterns could be studied. Typing coverage varied by locus: about 629-640 donors for A, B, C, DRB1 and DQB1; more than 500 for DQA1; around 570 for DPA1; 450 to 480 for DPB1. Every repertoire in the discovery cohort had been generated on one and the same sequencing platform. Four to six DR-DQ haplotypes were handled as single units for association and clustering, since linkage in the cohort was strong. Besides the first cohort of 550 to 750 subjects, a separate validation cohort made up of over a hundred different subjects was used. Across 398 genotyped donors of the cohort, an average of roughly 230,000 unique TCR beta nucleotide sequences per donor were sequenced, and around 20% of those sequences were non-productive. The study was designed to test whether signatures of past pathogen exposure could be identified by cataloging public T cell receptors. Donor age, sex, ethnicity and CMV serostatus were compiled alongside the repertoire data. An early release that covered fewer than 800 HLA-typed donors contained approximately 300 gigabases of sequencing data and tens of millions of unique TCR sequences. The T cell repertoires of several hundred subjects were profiled by immunosequencing and related to cytomegalovirus serostatus. In a later genetic analysis, genome-wide SNP genotypes for about 55% of the 666 donors were used, and that subset was treated as a discovery cohort. The later analysis used no new phenotypic data to find candidate immune exposures, relying instead on TCR beta sequences and their occurrence across donors. Class I and class II HLA loci were covered by the typing at four-digit resolution. To predict cytomegalovirus infection status, the study combined high-throughput TCR immunosequencing, statistical association of individual TCRs with disease status, and machine learning. Among the roughly 430 genotyped donors, around 81% belonged to the genetic ancestry cluster associated with self-reported Caucasian donors.

The library was prepared using the immunoSEQ multiplex PCR assay. For the multiplex PCR, a mixture combining 60 forward primers for TCR Vbeta segments and 13 reverse primers for TCR Jbeta segments was used. The CDR3 region of rearranged TCR beta genes was amplified from genomic DNA with a multiplex PCR assay. The amplified TCR beta libraries were sequenced on the Illumina HiSeq System as 87-base-pair reads. In the paper's pipeline: In a later analysis, 80 million or so unique TCR beta chains were counted across the 500 to 850 repertoires, and approximately 11 million of these chains were shared by at least two donors. To remove PCR and sequencing errors, raw reads were error-corrected and collapsed into unique sequences using a nearest-neighbor algorithm that merged closely related sequences. To assign V, D and J gene segments, CDR3 sequences were aligned to IMGT reference sequences. For a sequence to be retained, a match of at least six nucleotides to both a V gene segment and a J gene segment was required. A rearrangement counted as productive if the CDR3 had no stop codons and remained in frame with V and J, and every other rearrangement counted as non-productive. CDR3 was defined by IMGT convention, running from the second conserved V-encoded cysteine to the conserved J-encoded phenylalanine. In an earlier analysis of around 540 of the donors, sequences lacking an unambiguous match to a single V gene segment were excluded. In an earlier analysis of approximately 590 of the donors, V segments were called functional above 56.7% productive rearrangements and were called segregating when the between-donor standard deviation exceeded 5%. A statistical classification framework was built to diagnose cytomegalovirus status from the catalog of TCR beta chain sequences. A later analysis assigned V and J genes by comparing TCR nucleotide sequences with IMGT/GENE-DB human TR gene sequences. A later analysis assigned CDR3 sequences and most-parsimonious VDJ recombination scenarios with the TCRdist pipeline. In a later analysis, every TCR beta chain was defined by the combination of its CDR3 amino acid sequence and its V-gene family, and reads without a unique V-gene family were dropped. A later analysis removed several hundred highly shared, low-generation-probability nucleotide sequences to deal with suspected cross-contamination and a sequencing artifact. In a later analysis, a clonal expansion index was calculated for each public chain from normalized within-repertoire ranks of inferred template counts. Generation probabilities in a later analysis came from a VDJ recombination model fitted to out-of-frame rearrangements, and those results were checked against IGoR. A later analysis scored TCR-TCR, TCR-HLA and TCR-CMV co-occurrence with hypergeometric tests, applying a repertoire-size bias correction to TCR pairs. To estimate false discovery rates, a later analysis permuted the HLA or CMV assignments 20 times. In a later analysis, co-occurring TCRs were grouped using DBSCAN, and TCRdist sequence similarity was added for clustering within HLA-allele-positive subsets. Repertoires with fewer than 30,000 or more than 120,000 public chains were left out of co-occurrence clustering, as were about five repertoires with anomalous nucleotide sharing. Entries here come from immuneACCESS through TCRdb and include only in-frame sequences with V and J called. Some clones fail to appear in such tables; in the studies checked, an unresolved V gene covers under half of the shortfall, and the cause of the remainder is unknown. The DNA gave D and trimming, while V, J and clone size come from that table. The sample table records over 80,000 clones; about four fifths of these occur just once. The ten largest account for under 5.5% of the sample.

General findings and caveats noted by the study authors: The cohort was sequenced for TCR beta chains only, and without alpha or paired-chain data the features that could be detected were limited. The sequencing pipeline was judged likely to have produced a cluster of highly shared sequence variants as a technical artifact. Correlated functional status among segregating V segments might reflect linkage disequilibrium, but an unknown experimental factor could not be ruled out. Because HLA typing was missing for some donors at each locus, association tests included only the typed subset. A later analysis found that HLA-associated TCR beta chains were more clonally expanded and had lower generation probabilities than equally common non-associated chains. A further reported finding was that TCR beta sequences accurately predicted the HLA-A and HLA-B alleles for most subjects in the first cohort. Some IMGT-functional V segments, including TRBV6-2 and TRBV6-3, could not be distinguished by the 87-base-pair reads and were therefore excluded. It was suggested by the authors that the approach could potentially be generalized to other disease states and immunological phenotypes. A later analysis found that most CMV-associated TCR beta chains appeared HLA-restricted, with HLA associations seemingly driven largely by CMV exposure. In a later analysis, 16,951 TCR beta sequences were associated with specific HLA alleles at a false discovery rate of 0.05. In both the original and validation cohorts, the classifier was reported to diagnose cytomegalovirus status with high specificity and sensitivity. Sequencing depth was assumed to be roughly uniform across donors in the presence/absence analyses, though that assumption may not hold. In the study, 150 to 200 TCR beta chains were listed as associated with cytomegalovirus. In vitro tests confirmed that a few of the cytomegalovirus-associated TCR beta chains recognize cytomegalovirus antigens. In a later genetic analysis, a missense DCLRE1C variant was associated with V-gene and J-gene trimming of TCR beta chains, and the association was replicated in an independent cohort. Compared with the approximately 670-donor mean, donors in an Asian-associated ancestry cluster had fewer N-insertions in productive TCRs, according to a later genetic analysis. Over 15 rarely observed V segments, including chromosome 9 orphons, were excluded from the earlier analysis of a few hundred of the donors because counts were too low. Several of the top co-occurrence clusters appeared to be linked to parvovirus B19, influenza, CMV and Epstein-Barr virus, according to a later analysis. In an earlier analysis of around 600 of the donors, most TCR beta V segments were observed in productive rearrangements about 90% or about 30% of the time, broadly matching IMGT annotations. Most TCR sequences were observed very rarely across donors, whereas some public TCRs were present in many individuals. When HLA alleles, especially DR and DQ, strongly co-occurred, attributing TCR associations to individual alleles was difficult. CMV serostatus was the only immune exposure information available for the cohort. A later analysis found that TCR association rates varied across HLA loci, with DRB1 alleles showing the most associated TCRs and HLA-C alleles the fewest.

Between the V and J ends, shortened by 3 bases and 7 bases respectively, the junction contains 15 bases. From the germline V gene, CDR1 is KGHSH and CDR2 is LQKENI. The CDR3 measures 14 amino acids from cysteine to phenylalanine. Only the CDR3 DNA stays, 42 bases, in frame from base 1. About this clone itself: Its specific antigen is unknown. No per-base quality is available; no much larger clone lies one base away.

The cohort comprised 670 or so healthy bone marrow donors. At the time of sampling, all cohort members were nominally healthy, though unrecorded immune exposures were likely present. The donor tested CMV seropositive and was one of the 289 seropositive cohort members. A peripheral blood sample was collected from each donor, and TCR beta sequencing was performed on peripheral blood mononuclear cells. Genomic DNA extraction from the blood cell samples was performed with the Qiagen DNeasy Blood Extraction Kit. The sequence derives from a man in his forties in good health and CMV-seropositive. This chain is built from TRBV18 and TRBJ1-1; TRBD1 could be the D gene, as 6 bases match. The sample comprised PBMCs. The CDR3 reads as follows: CASSPRGGTSEAFF. In nucleotide form, the sequence is TGTGCCAGCTCACCCCGGGGTGGGACAAGTGAAGCTTTCTTT.